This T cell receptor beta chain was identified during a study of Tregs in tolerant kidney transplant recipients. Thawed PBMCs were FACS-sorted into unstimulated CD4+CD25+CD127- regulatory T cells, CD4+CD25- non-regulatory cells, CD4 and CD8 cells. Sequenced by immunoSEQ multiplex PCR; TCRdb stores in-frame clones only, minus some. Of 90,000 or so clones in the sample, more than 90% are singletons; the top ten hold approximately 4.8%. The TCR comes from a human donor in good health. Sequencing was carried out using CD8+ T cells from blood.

CDR3 sequence: CASSPTLEDTQYF. DNA of the CDR3: TGTGCCAGCAGCCCCACTCTTGAAGATACGCAGTATTTT. V gene TRBV6-1 combines with J gene TRBJ2-3, with no clear D. Germline CDR1 reads MNHNS; CDR2 reads SASEGT. The CDR3 is 13 residues long. V was shortened by 6 bases and J by 5 bases, with 12 bases between the two germline ends.